The T cell receptor (beta chain) under discussion was sequenced for a study of shared clonotypes between healthy human individuals. Generated by immunoSEQ multiplex PCR, the TCRdb table keeps only in-frame clones and is missing some. The sample holds 500,000 to 700,000 clones, 95% seen once. CD8 cells classed as naive were CD45RO-negative and positively selected for CCR7, excluding terminally differentiated effector memory CD45RA+ cells. The source is a woman in her twenties or thirties in good health. Sample: naive CD8+ T cells sorted from blood.

CDR3 sequence reads: CASSIVKGLAEAFF. CDR3 coding DNA: TGTGCCAGTAGTATAGTTAAGGGGTTGGCTGAAGCTTTCTTT. V gene TRBV19 combines with J gene TRBJ1-1, with a weak D call TRBD1 (5 bases). Germline values: CDR1 LNHDA, CDR2 SQIVND (reference sequence). The CDR3 is made up of 14 amino acids. V dropped 1 base and J dropped 6 bases, with 12 bases sitting between them. Full variable domain (missing parts from reference TRBV19 and TRBJ1-1): DGGITQSPKYLFRKEGQNVTLSCEQNLNHDAMYWYRQDPGQGLRLIYYSQIVNDFQKGDIAEGYSVSREKKESFPLTVTSAQKNPTAFYLCASSIVKGLAEAFFGQGTRLTVV.